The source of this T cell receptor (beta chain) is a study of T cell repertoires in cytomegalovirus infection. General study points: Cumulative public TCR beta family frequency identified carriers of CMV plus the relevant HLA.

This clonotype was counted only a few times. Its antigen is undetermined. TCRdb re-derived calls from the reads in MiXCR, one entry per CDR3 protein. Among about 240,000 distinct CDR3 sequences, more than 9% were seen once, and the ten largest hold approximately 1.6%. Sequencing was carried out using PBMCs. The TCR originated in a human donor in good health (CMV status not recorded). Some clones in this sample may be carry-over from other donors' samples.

As DNA, the CDR3 is TGCAGTGCTAGGCTAGCGGGAGGGCGAGGTCACAATGAGCAGTTCTTC. Translation gives CSARLAGGRGHNEQFF. This sequence joins TRBV20-1 and TRBJ2-1; 12 nucleotides line up with TRBD2. J was trimmed by 5 bases and V by 3 bases; bases with no gene match: 8. Germline CDR1 DFQATT, CDR2 SNEGSKA (reference sequence). The length of the CDR3 is 16 residues.